The present T cell receptor (beta chain) was sequenced within a study of control samples from healthy donors and cancer patients (dated by TCRdb to 2020 to 2022). The receptor library was made with the immunoSEQ multiplex PCR assay. TCRdb took over this immuneACCESS table, retaining in-frame rearrangements with V and J assigned. Such tables are incomplete; in checked studies, under half of the missing clones stem from an unresolved V gene, and the remainder is unexplained. For this sample there are about 43,000 clones; 90% to 95% appear just once. Of the sample, roughly 25% is held by the ten largest clones. Germline trimming: 1 base from V, 1 base from J; junction bases outside gene matches: 7. CDR3 length: 17 amino acids, cysteine to phenylalanine. Solely the CDR3 DNA is kept, with 51 bases framed from the first base. The germline V gene provides CDR1 SGHTA and CDR2 FQGNSA. On this clone itself: The antigen it binds to is not known. Base qualities are missing; no much larger clone stands one base away.

This chain is built from TRBV7-2 and TRBJ2-5, with 9 central nucleotides matching TRBD2. The sequenced material came from blood. The receptor was isolated from a man aged 55 to 69 in good health. The sequenced DNA is TGTGCCAGCAGCTTAGGGGCGGGGGGGAAACTCCAAGAGACCCAGTACTTC. Its amino acids are CASSLGAGGKLQETQYF. The full variable domain, completed from the reference TRBV7-2 and TRBJ2-5 proteins outside the CDR3, reads GAGVSQSPSNKVTEKGKDVELRCDPISGHTALYWYRQSLGQGLEFLIYFQGNSAPDKSGLPSDRFSAERTGGSVSTLTIQRTQQEDSAVYLCASSLGAGGKLQETQYFGPGTRLLVL.